This T cell receptor beta chain emerged from a study of blood T cell repertoires in COVID-19. Study at large: Samples taken during acute and convalescent COVID-19 were collected in the United States, Italy and Spain.

The repertoire was sequenced with immunoSEQ multiplex PCR; TCRdb's copy has only in-frame clones and lacks some. The repertoire has 200,000 to 300,000 clones, around 92% of them found once; the top ten carry less than 4.5%. Self-reported history from a screening survey and questionnaire set each donor's cohort. The source material was PBMCs or T cells enriched from blood (not recorded which). This clonotype was obtained from a woman aged 30 to 39 with acute COVID-19.

Here the CDR3 DNA reads TGTGCTAGTGGTTTGACCGGACAGGGCTATGGCTACACCTTC. It specifies CASGLTGQGYGYTF. The rearrangement joins TRBV12-5 to TRBJ1-2; 8 bases line up with TRBD1. The CDR3 consists of 14 residues. With V trimmed by 2 bases and J by 4 bases, 3 bases remained unmatched. Germline V gives CDR1 LGHNT, CDR2 FRNRAP.